The present TCR beta chain was sequenced within a study of OX40 agonist ivuxolimab in advanced cancers. For the study in its entirety: Ivuxolimab, which targeted the costimulatory receptor OX40 (CD134), was an agonistic, fully human IgG2 monoclonal antibody. Patients were allowed to have had prior anti-PD-1, anti-PD-L1 or anti-CTLA-4 therapy, and 30% to 40% of the dose-escalation patients had been treated with checkpoint inhibitors. Intravenous ivuxolimab was administered to patients every 2 weeks at six dose levels: 0.01, 0.1, 0.3, 1.5, 3 and 10 mg/kg. The dose-escalation cohort was about 87% male with a mean age of approximately 60 years, ranging from roughly 20 to 80. Among the 50 to 55 dose-escalation patients, around 20 had hepatocellular carcinoma, roughly 15 melanoma, 9 renal cell carcinoma and 9 head and neck cancer. The monotherapy dose-escalation portion (N ≈ 50 patients) of the phase I ivuxolimab trial is reported in the paper. Three dose-escalation patients achieved partial responses, one with hepatocellular carcinoma and two with cutaneous melanoma. The purpose of peripheral TCRbeta sequencing was to test whether ivuxolimab changed TCR sequence diversity and led to clonal T-cell expansion. General conclusions and limits of the study: Low levels of normalized T-cell clonal expansion were also seen in some patients who did not respond. In the 0.1-3.0 mg/kg groups, partial responders had among the lowest normalized peripheral clonal expansion, particularly in CD8+ T cells. Antigen specificity was not determined for the clonally expanded peripheral T cells. After ivuxolimab, CD8+ T cells had more expanded clones than CD4+ T cells on average. Clonal expansion of both CD4+ and CD8+ blood T cells was observed from baseline to week 6 at doses 0.1 to 3.0 mg/kg.

From its cysteine to its phenylalanine, the CDR3 spans 13 amino acids. The read is trimmed to its CDR3 DNA, 39 bases read in frame from base 1. The germline V gene specifies SGHTA as CDR1 and FQGTGA as CDR2. V is trimmed back by 5 bases and J by 8 bases, and the junction contains 4 bases that no gene match accounts for. Worth noting for this clone: Its antigen remains unidentified. Base qualities are not recorded, but no much larger clone differs from it by a single base.

Patients with autoimmune disease history or receiving systemic immunosuppression were excluded from the trial. Peripheral blood for TCR sequencing was drawn from every dose cohort at baseline, at cycle 4 day 1 and at cycle 7 day 1. The samples were drawn from a first-in-human, open-label, multicenter phase I dose-escalation trial of ivuxolimab. Adults with locally advanced or metastatic melanoma, renal cell carcinoma, hepatocellular carcinoma or head and neck squamous cell carcinoma were enrolled in the trial. CD4+ and CD8+ T cells were sorted separately from peripheral blood before TCR sequencing. For sequencing of the TCRbeta CDR3 region, genomic DNA was extracted from the sorted cells. TCRbeta CDR3 regions were sequenced using the immunoSEQ Assay. Here the immuneACCESS table is served through TCRdb, limited to in-frame sequences with V and J called. Missing clones are a known gap in these copies; in checked studies unresolved V genes cover under half, and the rest lacks a known reason. The sample table lists around 15,000 clones, around 80% of them with a count of one. Together, the top ten hold about 35% of the sample.

Here the chain combines TRBV7-3 and TRBJ2-1; 9 nucleotides in the junction match TRBD1. The source was CD4+ or CD8+ T cells sorted from blood, collected in a trial of the OX40 agonist ivuxolimab. The sequence derives from an adult with an advanced solid tumor such as melanoma, head and neck, liver or kidney cancer. The nucleotides are TGTGCCAGCAGCCTAGACAGGGGGGATGAGCAGTTCTTC. Its coded protein is CASSLDRGDEQFF. The full variable domain, completed from the reference TRBV7-3 and TRBJ2-1 proteins outside the CDR3, reads GAGVSQTPSNKVTEKGKYVELRCDPISGHTALYWYRQSLGQGPEFLIYFQGTGAADDSGLPNDRFFAVRPEGSVSTLKIQRTERGDSAVYLCASSLDRGDEQFFGPGTRLTVL.